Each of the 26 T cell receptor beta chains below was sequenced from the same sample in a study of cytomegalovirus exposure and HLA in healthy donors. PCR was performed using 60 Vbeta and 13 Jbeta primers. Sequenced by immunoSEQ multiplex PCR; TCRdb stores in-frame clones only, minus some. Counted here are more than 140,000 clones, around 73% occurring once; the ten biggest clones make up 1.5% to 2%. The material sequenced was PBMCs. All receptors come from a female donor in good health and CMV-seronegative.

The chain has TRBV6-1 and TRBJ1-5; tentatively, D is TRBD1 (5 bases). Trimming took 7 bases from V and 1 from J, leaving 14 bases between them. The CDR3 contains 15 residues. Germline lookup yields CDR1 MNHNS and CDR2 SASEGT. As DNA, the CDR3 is TGTGCCAGCATGTGGGGGGGAGGAAGCAATCAGCCCCAGCATTTT. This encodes CASMWGGGSNQPQHF.

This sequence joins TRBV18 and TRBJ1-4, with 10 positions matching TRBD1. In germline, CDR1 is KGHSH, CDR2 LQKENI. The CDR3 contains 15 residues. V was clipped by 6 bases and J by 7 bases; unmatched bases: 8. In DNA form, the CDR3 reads TGTGCCAGCTCCCACCCCCGGGACAGGGGTGAAAAACTGTTTTTT. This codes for CASSHPRDRGEKLFF.

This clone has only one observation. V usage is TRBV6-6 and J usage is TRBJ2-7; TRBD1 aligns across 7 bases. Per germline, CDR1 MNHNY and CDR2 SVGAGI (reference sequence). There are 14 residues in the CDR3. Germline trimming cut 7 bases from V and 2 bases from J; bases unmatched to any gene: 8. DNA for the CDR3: TGTGCCAGCACATACAGGGGAGTTACCTACGAGCAGTACTTC. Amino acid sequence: CASTYRGVTYEQYF.

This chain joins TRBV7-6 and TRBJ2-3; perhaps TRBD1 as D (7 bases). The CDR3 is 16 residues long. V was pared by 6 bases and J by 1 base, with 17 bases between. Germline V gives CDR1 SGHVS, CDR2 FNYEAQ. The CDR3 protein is CASSQNQGGRTDTQYF. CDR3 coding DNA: TGTGCCAGCAGTCAGAACCAGGGGGGCCGCACAGATACGCAGTATTTT.

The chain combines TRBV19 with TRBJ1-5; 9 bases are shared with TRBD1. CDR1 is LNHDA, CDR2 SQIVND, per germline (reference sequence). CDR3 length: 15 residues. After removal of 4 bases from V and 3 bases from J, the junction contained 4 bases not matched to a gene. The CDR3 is CASSRRDRDNQPQHF. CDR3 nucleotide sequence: TGTGCCAGTAGTAGGAGGGACAGGGACAATCAGCCCCAGCATTTT. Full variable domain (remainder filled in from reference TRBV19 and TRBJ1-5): DGGITQSPKYLFRKEGQNVTLSCEQNLNHDAMYWYRQDPGQGLRLIYYSQIVNDFQKGDIAEGYSVSREKKESFPLTVTSAQKNPTAFYLCASSRRDRDNQPQHFGDGTRLSIL.

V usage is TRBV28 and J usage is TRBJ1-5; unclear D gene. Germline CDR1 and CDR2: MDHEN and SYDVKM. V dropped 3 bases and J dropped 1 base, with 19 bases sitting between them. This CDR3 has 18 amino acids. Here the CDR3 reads CASSFGRRRVASNQPQHF. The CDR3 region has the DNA TGTGCCAGCAGTTTTGGGAGGAGAAGGGTAGCAAGCAATCAGCCCCAGCATTTT. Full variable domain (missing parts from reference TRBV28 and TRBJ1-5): DVKVTQSSRYLVKRTGEKVFLECVQDMDHENMFWYRQDPGLGLRLIYFSYDVKMKEKGDIPEGYSVSREKKERFSLILESASTNQTSMYLCASSFGRRRVASNQPQHFGDGTRLSIL.

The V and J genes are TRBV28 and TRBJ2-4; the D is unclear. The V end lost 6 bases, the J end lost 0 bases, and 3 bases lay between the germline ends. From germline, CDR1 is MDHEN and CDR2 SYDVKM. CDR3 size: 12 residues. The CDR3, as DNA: TGTGCCAGCAGCCTAGCCAAAAACATTCAGTACTTC. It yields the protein CASSLAKNIQYF.

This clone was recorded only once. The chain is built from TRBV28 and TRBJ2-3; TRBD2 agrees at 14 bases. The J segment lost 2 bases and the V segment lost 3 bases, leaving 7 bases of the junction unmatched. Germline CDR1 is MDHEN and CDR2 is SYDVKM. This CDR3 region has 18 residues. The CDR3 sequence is CASSFPGLAGGLTDTQYF. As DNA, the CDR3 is TGTGCCAGCAGTTTCCCAGGACTAGCGGGAGGACTCACAGATACGCAGTATTTT.

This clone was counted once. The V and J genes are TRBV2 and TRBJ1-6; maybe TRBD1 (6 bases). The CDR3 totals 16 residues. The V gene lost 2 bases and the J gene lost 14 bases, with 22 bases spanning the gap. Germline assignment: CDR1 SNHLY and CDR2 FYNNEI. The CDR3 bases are TGTGCCAGCAGTGAATCAACGACAGGAGCCACCCTTACCCTCCACTTT. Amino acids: CASSESTTGATLTLHF.

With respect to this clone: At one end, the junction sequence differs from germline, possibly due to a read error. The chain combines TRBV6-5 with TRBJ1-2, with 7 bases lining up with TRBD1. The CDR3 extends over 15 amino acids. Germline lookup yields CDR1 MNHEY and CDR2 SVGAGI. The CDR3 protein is CASSYPGQEIDGYPF. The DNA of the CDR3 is TGTGCCAGCAGTTACCCTGGACAGGAGATTGACGGCTACCCCTTC.

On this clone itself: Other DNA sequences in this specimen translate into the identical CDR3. CDR3 amino acids: CASSDQGGYTGELFF. The DNA of the CDR3 is TGTGCCAGCAGTGATCAGGGCGGATACACCGGGGAGCTGTTTTTT. The genes are TRBV2 and TRBJ2-2; possible D gene TRBD1, 5 bases. V was cut by 3 bases and J by 3 bases, with 11 bases left in between. This CDR3 has 15 residues. CDR1 and CDR2 from the germline V gene are SNHLY and FYNNEI.

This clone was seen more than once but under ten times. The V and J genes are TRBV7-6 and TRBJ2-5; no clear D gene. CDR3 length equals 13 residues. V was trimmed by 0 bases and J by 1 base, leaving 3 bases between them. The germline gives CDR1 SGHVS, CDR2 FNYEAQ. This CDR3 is CASSLAAQETQYF. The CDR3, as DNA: TGTGCCAGCAGCTTAGCGGCCCAAGAGACCCAGTACTTC.

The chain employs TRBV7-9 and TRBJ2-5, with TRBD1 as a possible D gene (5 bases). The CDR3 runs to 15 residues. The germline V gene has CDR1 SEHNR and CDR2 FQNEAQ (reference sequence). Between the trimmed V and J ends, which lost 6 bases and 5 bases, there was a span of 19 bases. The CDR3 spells CASRPVFTGSETQYF. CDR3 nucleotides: TGTGCCAGCAGACCCGTATTTACAGGTTCGGAGACCCAGTACTTC.

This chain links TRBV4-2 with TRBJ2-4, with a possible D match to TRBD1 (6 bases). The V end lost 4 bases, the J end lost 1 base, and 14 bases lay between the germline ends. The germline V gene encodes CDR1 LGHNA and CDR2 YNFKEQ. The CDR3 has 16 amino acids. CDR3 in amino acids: CASSPRDTGAKNIQYF. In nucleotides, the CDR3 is TGTGCCAGCAGCCCCCGGGACACTGGGGCCAAAAACATTCAGTACTTC.

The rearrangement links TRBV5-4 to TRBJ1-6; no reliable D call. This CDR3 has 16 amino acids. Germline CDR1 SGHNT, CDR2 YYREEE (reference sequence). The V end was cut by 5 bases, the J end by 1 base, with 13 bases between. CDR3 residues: CASSSGGVSYNSPLHF. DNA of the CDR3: TGTGCCAGCAGTTCGGGTGGAGTGTCCTATAATTCACCCCTCCACTTT. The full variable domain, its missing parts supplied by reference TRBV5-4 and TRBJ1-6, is ETGVTQSPTHLIKTRGQQVTLRCSSQSGHNTVSWYQQALGQGPQFIFQYYREEENGRGNFPPRFSGLQFPNYSSELNVNALELDDSALYLCASSSGGVSYNSPLHFGNGTRLTVT.

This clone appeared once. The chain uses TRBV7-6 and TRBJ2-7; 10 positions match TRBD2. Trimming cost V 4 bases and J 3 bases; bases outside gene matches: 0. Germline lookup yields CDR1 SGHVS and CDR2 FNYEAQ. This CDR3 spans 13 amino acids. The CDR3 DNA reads TGTGCCAGCAGCTCTAGCGGGAGCTACGAGCAGTACTTC. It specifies CASSSSGSYEQYF.

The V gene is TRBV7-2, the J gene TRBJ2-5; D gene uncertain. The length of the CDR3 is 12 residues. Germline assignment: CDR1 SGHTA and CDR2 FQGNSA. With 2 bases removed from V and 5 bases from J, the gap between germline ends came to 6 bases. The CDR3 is CASSLSEETQYF. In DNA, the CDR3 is TGTGCCAGCAGCTTATCGGAGGAGACCCAGTACTTC.

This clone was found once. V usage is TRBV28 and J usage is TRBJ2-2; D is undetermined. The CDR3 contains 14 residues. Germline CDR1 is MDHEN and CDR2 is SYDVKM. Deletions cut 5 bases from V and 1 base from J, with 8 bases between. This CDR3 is CASSAIVNTGELFF. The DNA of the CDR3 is TGTGCCAGCAGTGCAATAGTGAACACCGGGGAGCTGTTTTTT.

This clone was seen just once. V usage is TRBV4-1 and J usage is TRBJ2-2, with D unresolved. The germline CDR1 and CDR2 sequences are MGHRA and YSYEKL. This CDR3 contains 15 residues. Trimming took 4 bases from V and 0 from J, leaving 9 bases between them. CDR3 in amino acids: CASSLEASNTGELFF. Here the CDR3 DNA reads TGCGCCAGCAGCCTTGAGGCATCGAACACCGGGGAGCTGTTTTTT.

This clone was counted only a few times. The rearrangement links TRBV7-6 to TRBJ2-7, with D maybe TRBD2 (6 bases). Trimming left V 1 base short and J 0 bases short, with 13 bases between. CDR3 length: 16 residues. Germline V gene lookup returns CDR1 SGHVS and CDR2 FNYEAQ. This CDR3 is CASSLGGMGGSYEQYF. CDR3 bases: TGTGCCAGCAGCTTAGGGGGGATGGGGGGCTCCTACGAGCAGTACTTC.

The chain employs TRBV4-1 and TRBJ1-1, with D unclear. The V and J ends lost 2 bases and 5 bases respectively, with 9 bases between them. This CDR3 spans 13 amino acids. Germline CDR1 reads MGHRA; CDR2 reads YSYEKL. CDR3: CASSQMGVTEAFF. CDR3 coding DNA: TGCGCCAGCAGCCAAATGGGAGTTACTGAAGCTTTCTTT.

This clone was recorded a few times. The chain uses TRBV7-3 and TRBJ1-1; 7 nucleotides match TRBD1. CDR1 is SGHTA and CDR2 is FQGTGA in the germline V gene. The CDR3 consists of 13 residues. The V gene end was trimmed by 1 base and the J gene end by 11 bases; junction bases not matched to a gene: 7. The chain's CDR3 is CASSLKGAGGAFF. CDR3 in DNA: TGTGCCAGCAGCTTAAAGGGGGCTGGGGGGGCTTTCTTT.

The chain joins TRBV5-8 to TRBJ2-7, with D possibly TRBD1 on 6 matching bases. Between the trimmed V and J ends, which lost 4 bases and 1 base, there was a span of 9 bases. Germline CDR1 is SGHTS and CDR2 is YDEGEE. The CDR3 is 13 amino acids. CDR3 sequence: CASSSTGSYEQYF. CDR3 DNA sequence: TGTGCCAGCAGCAGCACAGGGTCCTACGAGCAGTACTTC.

CDR3 in DNA: TGTGCCAGCAGCTTAGGCCAGGTCGGAAAAACTTTCGGCTACACCTTC. Encoded protein: CASSLGQVGKTFGYTF. This chain uses TRBV13 with TRBJ1-2; no definite D call. The V end was cut by 0 bases, the J end by 8 bases, with 19 bases between. This CDR3 is 16 amino acids long. Germline CDR1 PRHDT, CDR2 FYEKMQ (reference sequence).

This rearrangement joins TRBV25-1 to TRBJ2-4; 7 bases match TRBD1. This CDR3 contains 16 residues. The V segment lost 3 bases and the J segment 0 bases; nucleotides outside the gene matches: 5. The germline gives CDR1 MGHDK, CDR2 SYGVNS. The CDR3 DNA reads TGTGCCAGCAGTGATTGGGACAGCCAAGCCAAAAACATTCAGTACTTC. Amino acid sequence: CASSDWDSQAKNIQYF.

This CDR3 is CASSYQGGGYTF. The CDR3 coding sequence is TGTGCCAGCAGTTATCAGGGGGGTGGCTACACCTTC. The chain links TRBV25-1 to TRBJ1-2; TRBD1 matches at 7 bases. Per germline, CDR1 MGHDK and CDR2 SYGVNS. Losses at the gene ends were 5 bases for V and 7 bases for J; bases not matched to a gene: 4. The CDR3 contains 12 residues.